This TCR beta chain stems from a study of T cell responses to AZD1222 COVID-19 vaccine. The assay was immunoSEQ multiplex PCR, and TCRdb's table has in-frame clones only and misses some. The sample has roughly 120,000 clones, 85% to 95% seen once. Notes on the study in general: Following two doses of AZD1222, Spike-specific TCR breadth and depth rose.

To note about this clone: Antigen specificity is unknown.

The length of the CDR3 is 15 residues. CDR1 MDHEN and CDR2 SYDVKM come from the germline V gene. V was clipped by 8 bases and J by 4 bases, with 17 bases between them. The TCR sequence derives from an adult in good health. The specimen comprised peripheral blood, sampled on day 0 of AZD1222 vaccination. The chain couples TRBV28 to TRBJ2-2; D may be TRBD2 (5 bases). CDR3 in amino acids: CASARLAPLTGELFF. In DNA form, the CDR3 reads TGTGCCAGCGCCCGATTAGCGCCGCTCACCGGGGAGCTGTTTTTT.